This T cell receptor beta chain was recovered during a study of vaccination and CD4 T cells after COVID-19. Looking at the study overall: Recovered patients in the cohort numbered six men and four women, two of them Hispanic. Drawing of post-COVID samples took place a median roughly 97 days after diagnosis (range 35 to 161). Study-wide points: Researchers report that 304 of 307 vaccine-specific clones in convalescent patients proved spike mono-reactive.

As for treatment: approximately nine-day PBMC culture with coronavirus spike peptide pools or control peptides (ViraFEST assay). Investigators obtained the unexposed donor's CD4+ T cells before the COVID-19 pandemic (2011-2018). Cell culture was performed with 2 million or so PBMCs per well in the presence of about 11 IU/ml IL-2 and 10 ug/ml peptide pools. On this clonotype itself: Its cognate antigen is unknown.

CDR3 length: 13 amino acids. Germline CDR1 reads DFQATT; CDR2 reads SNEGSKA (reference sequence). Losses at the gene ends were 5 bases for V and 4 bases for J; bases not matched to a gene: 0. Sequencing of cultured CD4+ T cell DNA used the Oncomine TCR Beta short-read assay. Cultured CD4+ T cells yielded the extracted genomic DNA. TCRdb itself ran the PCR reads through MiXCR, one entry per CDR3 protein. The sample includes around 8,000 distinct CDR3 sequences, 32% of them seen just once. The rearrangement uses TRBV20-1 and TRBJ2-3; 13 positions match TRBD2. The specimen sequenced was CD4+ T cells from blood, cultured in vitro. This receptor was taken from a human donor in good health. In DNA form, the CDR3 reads TGCAGTGCTGGACTAGCGGGAGCAGATACGCAGTATTTT. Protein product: CSAGLAGADTQYF.